This TCR beta chain was documented in a study of human T cells and chemical hapten exposure. The treatment: therapeutic diphenylcyclopropenone sensitization with weekly scalp DPC. J was trimmed by 5 bases and V by 1 base; bases with no gene match: 6. The CDR3 runs to 14 residues. The germline gives CDR1 SGHRS, CDR2 YFSETQ. It was the library that attached unique molecular identifiers to individual cDNA molecules. MiXCR, applied by TCRdb to the reads, yields one record per CDR3 protein. The sample has several thousand distinct CDR3 sequences, about 50% seen once. This chain links TRBV5-1 with TRBJ2-7; TRBD1 aligns across 7 bases. The TCR comes from an adult with alopecia areata. Some clones in this sample may be carry-over from other donors' samples. This table probably holds off-target reads from a library built for another chain. Source: whole blood, taken before DPC sensitization or 2, 6, or about 24 weeks after (not recorded which). CDR3 DNA: TGCGCCAGCAGCTTGTGGGGACAGAGCGACGAGCAGTACTTC. It yields the protein CASSLWGQSDEQYF.